This T cell receptor (beta chain) emerged from a study of patients and donors after allogeneic stem cell transplantation. TCRdb recomputed calls from the RT-PCR reads with MiXCR, one row per CDR3 protein. Of about 410,000 distinct CDR3 sequences listed, about a sixth are singletons. Germline V gives CDR1 MNHNS, CDR2 SASEGT. The CDR3 extends over 13 amino acids. The J segment lost 11 bases and the V segment lost 5 bases, leaving 8 bases of the junction unmatched. The clonotype comes from a human donor who was either an allogeneic HSCT recipient or a stem cell or donor lymphocyte infusion donor (not recorded which). It is not recorded whose cells these are; they may come from a transplant donor. The chain recombines TRBV6-1 with TRBJ1-4, with 7 bases that match TRBD1. The sequenced material came from blood, either unsorted or a sorted T cell fraction (not recorded which). In DNA form, the CDR3 reads TGTGCCAGCAGTCGAGCCTTGGACAGGAAACTGTTTTTT. Amino acids: CASSRALDRKLFF.